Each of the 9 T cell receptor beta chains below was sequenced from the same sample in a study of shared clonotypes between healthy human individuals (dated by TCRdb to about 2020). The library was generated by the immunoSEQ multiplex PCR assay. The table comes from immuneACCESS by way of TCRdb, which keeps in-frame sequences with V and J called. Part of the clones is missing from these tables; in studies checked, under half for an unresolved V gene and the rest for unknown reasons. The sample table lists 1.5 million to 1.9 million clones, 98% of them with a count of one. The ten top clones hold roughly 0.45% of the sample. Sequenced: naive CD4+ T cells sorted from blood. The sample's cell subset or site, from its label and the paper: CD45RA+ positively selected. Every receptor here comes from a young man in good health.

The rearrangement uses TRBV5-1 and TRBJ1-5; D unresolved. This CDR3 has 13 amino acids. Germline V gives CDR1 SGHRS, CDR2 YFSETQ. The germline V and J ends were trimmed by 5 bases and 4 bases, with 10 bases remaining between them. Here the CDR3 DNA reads TGCGCCAGCAGAGAGAGGGAAAATCAGCCCCAGCATTTT. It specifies CASRERENQPQHF.

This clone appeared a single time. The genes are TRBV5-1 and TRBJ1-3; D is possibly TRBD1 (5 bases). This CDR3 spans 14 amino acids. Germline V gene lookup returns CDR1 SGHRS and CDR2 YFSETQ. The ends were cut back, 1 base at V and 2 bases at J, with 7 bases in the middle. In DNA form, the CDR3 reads TGCGCCAGCAGCTTGAGACAGCCTGGAAACACCATATATTTT. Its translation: CASSLRQPGNTIYF. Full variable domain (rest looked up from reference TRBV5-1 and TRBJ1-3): KAGVTQTPRYLIKTRGQQVTLSCSPISGHRSVSWYQQTPGQGLQFLFEYFSETQRNKGNFPGRFSGRQFSNSRSEMNVSTLELGDSALYLCASSLRQPGNTIYFGEGSWLTVV.

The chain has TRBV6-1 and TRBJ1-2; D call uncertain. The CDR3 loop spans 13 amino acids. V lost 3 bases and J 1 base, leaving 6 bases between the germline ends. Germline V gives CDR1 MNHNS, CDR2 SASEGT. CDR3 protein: CASSDRDNYGYTF. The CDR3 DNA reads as TGTGCCAGCAGTGATAGGGATAACTATGGCTACACCTTC.

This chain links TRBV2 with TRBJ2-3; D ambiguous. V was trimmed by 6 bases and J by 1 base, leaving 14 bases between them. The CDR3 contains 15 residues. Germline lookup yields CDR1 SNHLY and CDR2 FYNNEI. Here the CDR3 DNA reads TGTGCCAGCAGAAACCAGCTAGTAGGCACAGATACGCAGTATTTT. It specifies CASRNQLVGTDTQYF.

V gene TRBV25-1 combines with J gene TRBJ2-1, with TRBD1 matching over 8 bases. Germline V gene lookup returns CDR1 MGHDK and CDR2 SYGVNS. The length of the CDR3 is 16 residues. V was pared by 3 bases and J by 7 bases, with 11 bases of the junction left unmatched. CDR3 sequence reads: CASSDMGQGAGNEQFF. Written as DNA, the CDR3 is TGTGCCAGCAGTGACATGGGCCAGGGGGCAGGGAATGAGCAGTTCTTC.

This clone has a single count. This CDR3 reads CASSIRTGELFF. The DNA for the CDR3 is TGTGCCAGCAGCATTCGCACCGGGGAGCTGTTTTTT. This chain joins TRBV9 and TRBJ2-2; no definite D call. The CDR3 consists of 12 residues. The V gene lost 4 bases and the J gene lost 4 bases, with 5 bases spanning the gap. Germline CDR1 reads SGDLS; CDR2 reads YYNGEE.

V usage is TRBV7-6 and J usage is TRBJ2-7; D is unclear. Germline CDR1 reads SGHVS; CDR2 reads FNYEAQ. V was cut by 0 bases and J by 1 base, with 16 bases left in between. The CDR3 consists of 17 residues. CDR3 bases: TGTGCCAGCAGCTTAGCCGATGCAGGTGCCGCGTCCTACGAGCAGTACTTC. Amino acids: CASSLADAGAASYEQYF. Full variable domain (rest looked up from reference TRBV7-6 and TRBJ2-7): GAGVSQSPRYKVTKRGQDVALRCDPISGHVSLYWYRQALGQGPEFLTYFNYEAQQDKSGLPNDRFSAERPEGSISTLTIQRTEQRDSAMYRCASSLADAGAASYEQYFGPGTRLTVT.

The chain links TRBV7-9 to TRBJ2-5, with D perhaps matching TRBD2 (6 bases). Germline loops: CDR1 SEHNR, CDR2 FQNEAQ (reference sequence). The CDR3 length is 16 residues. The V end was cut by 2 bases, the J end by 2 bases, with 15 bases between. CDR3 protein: CASSLLASSKQETQYF. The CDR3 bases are TGTGCCAGCAGCTTACTAGCGTCATCAAAACAAGAGACCCAGTACTTC.

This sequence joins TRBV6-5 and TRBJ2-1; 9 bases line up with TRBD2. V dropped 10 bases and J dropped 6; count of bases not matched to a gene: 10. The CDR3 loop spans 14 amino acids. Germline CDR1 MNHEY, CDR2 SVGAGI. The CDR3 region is CATHRGLAGNEQFF. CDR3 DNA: TGTGCCACCCATAGGGGACTAGCCGGCAATGAGCAGTTCTTC.